These 30 T cell receptor beta chains were all obtained from the same sample, sequenced in a study of CXCR3-negative and CXCR3-positive naive CD8 T cells. Study results and caveats: TRB CDR3 hydrophobicity was greater in CXCR3-positive naive cells than in CXCR3-negative naive cells.

cDNA libraries for TRB were generated by 5' RACE incorporating UMI labels. TCRdb reanalyzed the 5' RACE reads and collapses them to one entry per CDR3 protein, without DNA. Here the sample table reports around 84,000 distinct CDR3 sequences. These TCRs' antigens remain unknown. Sequencing was carried out using naive CXCR3+ CD8+ T cells from blood. Specified subset: CD45RO-CCR7+CD27+CD95- naive CD8+ T cells expressing CXCR3 (TNR3+). These receptors originate from a human donor in good health. Some clones in this sample may be carry-over from other donors' samples.

V and J are TRBV7-6 and TRBJ2-5; TCRdb gives TRBD2 as the D gene, but with no DNA this cannot be confirmed. The V gene's germline CDR1 is SGHVS and CDR2 FNYEAQ. CDR3 length: 13 residues. The CDR3 reads CASSSSLKETQYF.

The J gene is TRBJ1-1, the V gene TRBV4-1; TCRdb indicates TRBD1, and absent DNA this call remains unverified. Germline CDR1 is MGHRA and CDR2 is YSYEKL. CDR3 length: 15 residues. CDR3 residues: CASSQRTGAGTEAFF.

The V call is TRBV4-3, the J call TRBJ2-1; TCRdb calls TRBD2, which cannot be checked without DNA. From germline, CDR1 is LGHNA and CDR2 YSLEER. The CDR3 consists of 13 residues. The CDR3 loop is CASSQYERGEQFF.

The chain has TRBV4-1 and TRBJ2-7; TCRdb indicates TRBD1, and absent DNA this call remains unverified. In germline, CDR1 is MGHRA, CDR2 YSYEKL. CDR3 length: 14 residues. CDR3 loop: CASSQGGQGLEQYF.

This chain joins TRBV28 and TRBJ2-3; with no DNA, the TCRdb D assignment of TRBD1 cannot be verified. The germline gives CDR1 MDHEN, CDR2 SYDVKM. The CDR3 consists of 15 residues. CDR3 sequence reads: CASSLGTGNTDTQYF.

V usage is TRBV7-9 and J usage is TRBJ1-2. Germline V gene lookup returns CDR1 SEHNR and CDR2 FQNEAQ (reference sequence). The CDR3 has 12 residues. CDR3 amino acids: CASSRGGDGYTF.

The chain has TRBV12-3 or TRBV12-4 and TRBJ1-2. There are 13 residues in the CDR3. The CDR3 protein is CASSLTRNYGYTF.

CDR3 amino acids: CASSRKFSGADNEQFF. The gene calls are TRBV3-1 and TRBJ2-1; the TCRdb D gene call, TRBD2, has no DNA to confirm it. Germline-derived CDR1 and CDR2 are LGHDT and YNNKEL (reference sequence). The CDR3 consists of 16 residues.

The chain recombines TRBV6-2 or TRBV6-3 with TRBJ2-7. Germline V gene data show CDR1 as MNHEY and CDR2 as SVGEGT. The CDR3 contains 12 residues. CDR3 region: CASSSWTAEQYF.

The chain combines TRBV7-9 with TRBJ2-7; TCRdb's assignment of TRBD1 cannot be checked, as there is no DNA. There are 15 residues in the CDR3. The germline V gene has CDR1 SEHNR and CDR2 FQNEAQ (reference sequence). CDR3: CASSSATGLVSEQYF.

The gene calls are TRBV7-6 and TRBJ2-1; the D call of TRBD1 rests on TCRdb alone, since no DNA is present to check it. Germline CDR1 reads SGHVS; CDR2 reads FNYEAQ. CDR3 length: 15 residues. CDR3 sequence reads: CASSLGGGEGDEQFF.

CDR3 loop: CASSQEALTGDVGGYTF. This chain connects TRBV4-3 to TRBJ1-2; TCRdb gives TRBD1 as the D gene, but with no DNA this cannot be confirmed. Germline lookup yields CDR1 LGHNA and CDR2 YSLEER. This CDR3 comprises 17 residues.

This chain connects TRBV27 to TRBJ2-1; TCRdb's D gene call, TRBD2, goes unchecked for lack of DNA. This CDR3 comprises 15 residues. Germline V gene sequence: CDR1 MNHEY, CDR2 SMNVEV (reference sequence). CDR3 loop: CASSPSGTSYNEQFF.

The chain links TRBV29-1 to TRBJ2-2. CDR1 and CDR2 from the germline V gene are SQVTM and ANQGSEA. The CDR3 is 13 residues long. The CDR3 spells CSVEDLTSGELFF.

The CDR3 loop reads CASSLILAGVSDTQYF. This chain joins TRBV5-6 and TRBJ2-3; the D gene TCRdb calls, TRBD2, cannot be checked with no DNA. The CDR3 covers 16 residues. CDR1 and CDR2 (germline): SGHDT, YYEEEE.

The chain is built from TRBV16 and TRBJ2-7; TCRdb outputs TRBD1, but without DNA this stays unchecked. Germline V gene lookup returns CDR1 KGHSY and CDR2 FQNENV. This CDR3 is 14 amino acids long. The CDR3 here is CASSQLQGLYEQYF.

The chain employs TRBV6-5 and TRBJ2-6. Germline V lookup: CDR1 MNHEY, CDR2 SVGAGI. CDR3 length equals 15 residues. This chain's CDR3 is CASRFSESGANVLTF.

CDR3 region: CASSLRLAGITYEQYF. This sequence joins TRBV21-1 and TRBJ2-7; absent DNA, TCRdb's TRBD2 call cannot be checked. TRBV21-1 is a documented pseudogene. There are 16 residues in the CDR3.

The genes are TRBV28 and TRBJ2-5; TCRdb lists TRBD2, though no DNA is available to test this call. The CDR3 has 15 residues. The germline CDR1 and CDR2 sequences are MDHEN and SYDVKM. The CDR3 is CASSLLAGEGETQYF.

The chain employs TRBV4-1 and TRBJ2-7; the D gene TCRdb calls, TRBD1, cannot be checked with no DNA. The CDR3 contains 15 residues. Germline CDR1 reads MGHRA; CDR2 reads YSYEKL. The CDR3 loop reads CASSQEGRRVYEQYF.

The CDR3 loop is CSVDGATGASSAEAFF. The chain joins TRBV29-1 to TRBJ1-1; the D gene TCRdb calls, TRBD1, cannot be checked with no DNA. The germline CDR1 and CDR2 sequences are SQVTM and ANQGSEA. The CDR3 length is 16 residues.

The genes are TRBV27 and TRBJ2-1; the D call of TRBD1 rests on TCRdb alone, since no DNA is present to check it. This CDR3 spans 14 amino acids. The germline V gene encodes CDR1 MNHEY and CDR2 SMNVEV (reference sequence). The CDR3 sequence is CASSLHRAYNEQFF.

The gene calls are TRBV12-3 or TRBV12-4 and TRBJ2-3; the D call of TRBD1 rests on TCRdb alone, since no DNA is present to check it. CDR3 size: 14 residues. The CDR3 is CASSLRGLGDTQYF.

The genes are TRBV6-2 or TRBV6-3 and TRBJ1-1; TCRdb calls TRBD1, which cannot be checked without DNA. CDR1 and CDR2 (germline): MNHEY, SVGEGT. The CDR3 length is 15 residues. This chain's CDR3 is CASSYFGVGDTEAFF.

Here the CDR3 reads CASSPGLLLYEQYF. This chain joins TRBV7-9 and TRBJ2-7; with no DNA, the TCRdb D assignment of TRBD2 cannot be verified. From germline, CDR1 is SEHNR and CDR2 FQNEAQ (reference sequence). The CDR3 sequence is 14 residues long. The whole variable domain, remainder taken from reference TRBV7-9 and TRBJ2-7, is DTGVSQNPRHKITKRGQNVTFRCDPISEHNRLYWYRQTLGQGPEFLTYFQNEAQLEKSRLLSDRFSAERPKGSFSTLEIQRTEQGDSAMYLCASSPGLLLYEQYFGPGTRLTVT.

This chain joins TRBV27 and TRBJ2-1; there is no DNA to check the TCRdb D call of TRBD2. Germline CDR1 MNHEY, CDR2 SMNVEV (reference sequence). The CDR3 sequence is 15 residues long. CDR3 residues: CAIRAGLARHNEQFF.

J is TRBJ2-1 and V is TRBV7-6; checking the TCRdb D call of TRBD1 is not possible without DNA. This CDR3 spans 17 amino acids. Germline V gene sequence: CDR1 SGHVS, CDR2 FNYEAQ. The CDR3 spells CASSLVGGRSSYNEQFF.

V usage is TRBV28 and J usage is TRBJ2-3; the D call of TRBD2 rests on TCRdb alone, since no DNA is present to check it. CDR1 is MDHEN and CDR2 is SYDVKM in the germline V gene. This CDR3 has 20 residues. CDR3 residues: CASSTRDSEREAFGRDTQYF.

CDR3 sequence reads: CASSRVDRRGSEQYF. This chain uses TRBV23-1 with TRBJ2-7; without DNA, the TCRdb call of TRBD1 cannot be checked. TRBV23-1 is an ORF, with its function uncertain. This CDR3 has 15 residues.

The chain links TRBV6-4 to TRBJ2-3; TCRdb designates TRBD1, a call that cannot be tested without DNA. The CDR3 has 14 residues. CDR1 and CDR2 (germline): MRHNA, SNTAGT. CDR3 sequence reads: CASSPGTGEDTQYF.